These 32 T cell receptor beta chains were sequenced from one sample in a study of CD4 T cells in relation to SARS-CoV-2 and coronaviruses. Repertoires were generated with immunoSEQ multiplex PCR, while TCRdb's copy carries only in-frame clones and drops some. The data contain about 19,000 clones, 75% to 85% of them singletons. Unexposed donor CD4+ T cells date from 2011-2018, before the COVID-19 pandemic. CD4+ T cells were isolated from the cells after about 11 days of culture. Their antigen targets remain unknown. The sample comprised CD4+ T cells from PBMCs, cultured in vitro. The receptors here all came from a human donor in good health.

The V gene is TRBV12-3 or TRBV12-4, the J gene TRBJ1-2; D is unresolved. The CDR3 spans 11 residues. V lost 6 bases and J lost 7, with 9 bases in between. CDR3 nucleotides: TGTGCCAGCAGCCAAGTAGGTGGCTACACCTTC. This translates into CASSQVGGYTF.

This clone has only one observation. The rearrangement links TRBV14 to TRBJ1-4; D is unresolved. Germline CDR1 and CDR2: SGHDN and FVKESK. V shed 4 bases and J shed 0 bases, with 21 bases lying between them. The CDR3 is 19 amino acids. CDR3 region: CASSLSPREFLATNEKLFF. The CDR3 DNA reads TGTGCCAGCAGCCTAAGTCCCCGGGAGTTCCTGGCAACTAATGAAAAACTGTTTTTT.

The chain employs TRBV6-2 or TRBV6-3 and TRBJ1-1; D might be TRBD1 (5 bases). CDR1 is MNHEY and CDR2 is SVGEGT in the germline V gene. There are 11 residues in the CDR3. With 5 bases removed from V and 8 bases from J, the gap between germline ends came to 9 bases. CDR3 loop: CASSRDVEAFF. DNA of the CDR3: TGTGCCAGCAGTCGGGACGTCGAAGCTTTCTTT.

The genes are TRBV7-2 and TRBJ2-2, with D possibly matching TRBD1 (6 bases). V lost 6 bases and J 7 bases, leaving 15 bases between the germline ends. Looked up from germline, CDR1 is SGHTA and CDR2 is FQGNSA. This CDR3 is 14 amino acids long. This CDR3 reads CASRFQGRGGELFF. CDR3 bases: TGTGCCAGCAGATTTCAGGGGCGCGGCGGGGAGCTGTTTTTT.

The chain joins TRBV3-1 (or the pseudogene TRBV3-2) to TRBJ1-1, with a weak D call TRBD1 (5 bases). V lost 1 base to trimming and J lost 1 base, with 10 bases between them. The CDR3 has 15 amino acids. Germline V gene sequence: CDR1 LGHDT, CDR2 YNNKEL (reference sequence). The CDR3 sequence: CASSQGDSKNTEAFF. The CDR3 bases are TGTGCCAGCAGCCAAGGGGACTCTAAGAACACTGAAGCTTTCTTT.

This chain joins TRBV7-8 and TRBJ1-1, with D hard to call. Germline V CDR1 and CDR2: SGHVS, FQNEAQ. The CDR3 length is 14 residues. Trimming removed 5 bases from V and 1 base from J, with 11 bases in between. The CDR3 loop reads CASSGLTENTEAFF. DNA for the CDR3: TGTGCCAGCAGCGGGCTTACAGAGAACACTGAAGCTTTCTTT.

The chain carries TRBV10-3 and TRBJ2-3; D gene unclear. V was clipped by 6 bases and J by 0 bases, with 13 bases between them. Germline CDR1 ENHRY, CDR2 SYGVKD. The CDR3 length is 15 residues. CDR3 region: CAIRPREGSTDTQYF. In nucleotides, the CDR3 is TGTGCCATCAGACCTAGGGAAGGTAGCACAGATACGCAGTATTTT.

The gene calls are TRBV7-7 and TRBJ2-1; TRBD2 aligns across 9 bases. J was trimmed by 4 bases and V by 2 bases; bases with no gene match: 6. CDR3 length: 16 residues. CDR1 is SSHAT and CDR2 is FNYEAQ in the germline V gene (reference sequence). The CDR3 DNA reads TGTGCCAGCAGCTTACAAGCGGGGGGAATGTACAATGAGCAGTTCTTC. Protein: CASSLQAGGMYNEQFF.

This chain connects TRBV28 to TRBJ1-4; D perhaps matches TRBD1 (5 bases). The CDR3 is 14 residues long. Deletions cut 7 bases from V and 2 bases from J, with 11 bases between. Per the germline V gene, CDR1 is MDHEN and CDR2 is SYDVKM. The CDR3 DNA sequence: TGTGCCAGCACAAGGGGCGCGACTAATGAAAAACTGTTTTTT. It translates to CASTRGATNEKLFF.

This chain joins TRBV10-1 and TRBJ2-2; TRBD2 matches at 9 bases. After removal of 6 bases from V and 7 bases from J, the junction contained 6 bases not matched to a gene. Germline V gene lookup returns CDR1 WNHNN and CDR2 SYGVQD (reference sequence). The CDR3 totals 14 residues. CDR3 amino acids: CASRGKRGVGELFF. The CDR3 DNA reads TGCGCCAGCAGGGGGAAGCGGGGGGTCGGGGAGCTGTTTTTT.

V usage is TRBV6-1 and J usage is TRBJ2-7; no firm D call. The CDR3 contains 12 residues. Germline assignment: CDR1 MNHNS and CDR2 SASEGT. V was shortened by 3 bases and J by 1 base, with 4 bases between the two germline ends. As DNA, the CDR3 is TGTGCCAGCAGTGACCCTTCCTACGAGCAGTACTTC. This gives the protein CASSDPSYEQYF.

This clone was detected only once. The chain carries TRBV6-2 or TRBV6-3 and TRBJ2-1, with TRBD2 matching over 13 bases. V gave up 5 bases and J gave up 1 base; unmatched junction bases: 5. CDR1 and CDR2 from the germline V gene are MNHEY and SVGEGT. This CDR3 has 17 amino acids. CDR3 sequence reads: CASSKGLAGASYNEQFF. As DNA, the CDR3 is TGTGCCAGCAGTAAAGGACTAGCGGGAGCGTCCTACAATGAGCAGTTCTTC.

The gene calls are TRBV5-1 and TRBJ2-2; D is unresolved. The V end lost 6 bases, the J end lost 0 bases, and 21 bases lay between the germline ends. The CDR3 totals 18 residues. Germline-derived CDR1 and CDR2 are SGHRS and YFSETQ. This chain's CDR3 is CASTLGGLLGPNTGELFF. The CDR3 DNA reads as TGCGCCAGCACTTTGGGTGGGTTGTTAGGACCGAACACCGGGGAGCTGTTTTTT.

This sequence joins TRBV19 and TRBJ2-6; D is unclear. The CDR3 runs 16 residues. Between the trimmed V and J ends, which lost 7 bases and 0 bases, there was a span of 13 bases. Germline CDR1 and CDR2: LNHDA and SQIVND (reference sequence). CDR3 in DNA: TGTGCCAGTAAATGGGAAATGCCCTCTGGGGCCAACGTCCTGACTTTC. Its protein is CASKWEMPSGANVLTF.

V is TRBV6-5 and J is TRBJ1-2; 10 positions agree with TRBD1. This CDR3 region has 15 residues. In germline, CDR1 is MNHEY, CDR2 SVGAGI. V lost 7 bases to trimming and J lost 1 base; unmatched junction nucleotides: 6. The CDR3 loop is CASTPRDRGNYGYTF. The CDR3 region has the DNA TGTGCCAGCACCCCACGGGACAGGGGTAACTATGGCTACACCTTC.

The chain recombines TRBV24-1 with TRBJ2-3; 7 bases are shared with TRBD2. The CDR3 is made up of 17 amino acids. CDR1 and CDR2 from the germline V gene are KGHDR and SFDVKD. V lost 2 bases, J lost 2 bases, and 9 bases stayed unmatched. The chain's CDR3 is CATSDSAASGITDTQYF. The CDR3 DNA sequence: TGTGCCACCAGTGATTCGGCGGCTAGCGGAATCACAGATACGCAGTATTTT.

The chain links TRBV5-6 to TRBJ2-7; D remains ambiguous. V shed 3 bases and J shed 5 bases, with 9 bases lying between them. This CDR3 has 12 amino acids. Germline CDR1 reads SGHDT; CDR2 reads YYEEEE. The CDR3: CASSSSSHEQYF. The CDR3 bases are TGTGCCAGCAGCTCCAGTTCTCACGAGCAGTACTTC.

CDR3 coding DNA: TGTGCCAGCAGTTTACAGGGGCCCGACGAGTTCTTC. This gives the protein CASSLQGPDEFF. The genes are TRBV27 and TRBJ2-1, with D possibly being TRBD1 (6 bases). The V end lost 2 bases, the J end lost 14 bases, and 13 bases lay between the germline ends. Looked up from germline, CDR1 is MNHEY and CDR2 is SMNVEV (reference sequence). The CDR3 has 12 amino acids.

This chain connects TRBV4-2 to TRBJ2-1; D is perhaps TRBD1 (7 bases). The CDR3 consists of 15 residues. Germline V gene sequence: CDR1 LGHNA, CDR2 YNFKEQ. Deletions cut 2 bases from V and 9 bases from J, with 17 bases between. CDR3 region: CASSQSRGVGVEQFF. The CDR3 bases are TGTGCCAGCAGCCAATCCAGGGGGGTCGGCGTTGAGCAGTTCTTC.

V and J are TRBV4-3 and TRBJ2-2; D call uncertain. Germline V gene data show CDR1 as LGHNA and CDR2 as YSLEER. The CDR3 contains 14 residues. V shed 1 base and J shed 6 bases, with 9 bases lying between them. The CDR3 here is CASSQVLLAGELFF. CDR3 bases: TGCGCCAGCAGCCAAGTTCTTCTGGCCGGGGAGCTGTTTTTT.

The genes are TRBV27 and TRBJ2-4, with 8 bases lining up with TRBD2. This CDR3 is 18 amino acids long. The ends lost 4 bases at V and 1 base at J; junction bases unmatched: 12. In germline, CDR1 is MNHEY, CDR2 SMNVEV (reference sequence). The CDR3 DNA is TGTGCCAGCAGTTGGGCGGGAGGACTTCGGGGGGCCAAAAACATTCAGTACTTC. Amino acid sequence: CASSWAGGLRGAKNIQYF.

Remarks on this clone: The junction departs from the called germline gene at one end, perhaps through a read error. The chain employs TRBV7-2 and TRBJ2-3; tentatively, D is TRBD2 (7 bases). The CDR3 covers 13 residues. The germline CDR1 and CDR2 sequences are SGHTA and FQGNSA. This CDR3 is CASSLDLVGGRHF. The CDR3 region has the DNA TGTGCCAGCAGCTTAGATCTAGTGGGGGGGCGGCATTTT.

The chain recombines TRBV5-4 with TRBJ2-5; the D gene could be TRBD1 or TRBD2 (6 bases each). Trimming removed 4 bases from V and 4 bases from J, with 20 bases in between. The CDR3 is 16 residues long. From germline, CDR1 is SGHNT and CDR2 YYREEE (reference sequence). The CDR3: CASSPKNLEGVETQYF. CDR3 bases: TGTGCCAGCAGCCCGAAAAACTTGGAGGGGGTAGAGACCCAGTACTTC.

The CDR3 is CASRTGGYGYTF. The CDR3 nucleotides are TGTGCCAGCAGGACAGGGGGCTATGGCTACACCTTC. The J gene is TRBJ1-2, the V gene TRBV19, with 10 bases identical to TRBD1. The CDR3 length is 12 residues. Germline assignment: CDR1 LNHDA and CDR2 SQIVND (reference sequence). Trimming removed 9 bases from V and 4 bases from J; junction bases left unmatched: 2.

V gene TRBV6-5 combines with J gene TRBJ2-2, with a possible D match to TRBD1 (6 bases). Germline V CDR1 and CDR2: MNHEY, SVGAGI. This CDR3 is built from 14 residues. V lost 8 bases and J lost 2, with 12 bases in between. The CDR3 DNA is TGTGCCAGCTTACCAGGGACAAACACCGGGGAGCTGTTTTTT. Translation: CASLPGTNTGELFF.

The chain links TRBV6-5 to TRBJ2-7, with 8 positions matching TRBD1. CDR3 length: 12 amino acids. Germline CDR1 and CDR2: MNHEY and SVGAGI. V shed 10 bases and J 5 bases; nucleotides not matched to a gene: 7. The CDR3 DNA sequence: TGTGCCACCGCAGGGGGCCGGAACGAGCAGTACTTC. This codes for CATAGGRNEQYF.

This clone was counted between two and nine times. The gene calls are TRBV27 and TRBJ1-6; the D is unclear. Germline CDR1 MNHEY, CDR2 SMNVEV (reference sequence). V was shortened by 3 bases and J by 7 bases, with 10 bases between the two germline ends. The CDR3 runs to 14 residues. CDR3 loop: CASSFRGGNSPLHF. For the CDR3, the DNA is TGTGCCAGCAGTTTTCGAGGTGGGAATTCACCCCTCCACTTT.

The chain is built from TRBV29-1 and TRBJ1-3, with 7 bases that match TRBD1. Per germline, CDR1 SQVTM and CDR2 ANQGSEA. V lost 7 bases, J lost 1 base, and 7 bases stayed unmatched. This CDR3 has 14 amino acids. The chain's CDR3 is CSATTGQSGNTIYF. The CDR3 DNA is TGCAGCGCCACAACGGGACAGTCTGGAAACACCATATATTTT. The whole variable domain, filled in from reference TRBV29-1 and TRBJ1-3, reads SAVISQKPSRDICQRGTSLTIQCQVDSQVTMMFWYRQQPGQSLTLIATANQGSEATYESGFVIDKFPISRPNLTFSTLTVSNMSPEDSSIYLCSATTGQSGNTIYFGEGSWLTVV.

V and J are TRBV3-1 (or the pseudogene TRBV3-2) and TRBJ2-5; weak D call: TRBD2 (6 bases). Trimming took 4 bases from V and 0 from J, leaving 9 bases between them. This CDR3 is built from 14 residues. Germline CDR1 is LGHDT and CDR2 is YNNKEL (reference sequence). CDR3 residues: CASSRGTHQETQYF. CDR3 nucleotide sequence: TGTGCCAGCAGCCGCGGGACTCACCAAGAGACCCAGTACTTC.

The V and J genes are TRBV6-5 and TRBJ1-2; 10 bases map to TRBD1. V lost 3 bases and J lost 10; bases outside the gene matches: 2. Germline V gene sequence: CDR1 MNHEY, CDR2 SVGAGI. This CDR3 spans 12 amino acids. Written as DNA, the CDR3 is TGTGCCAGCAGTTATGGGACAGGGGACTACACCTTC. Translating it yields CASSYGTGDYTF.

J is TRBJ2-7 and V is TRBV27; D is unresolved. The CDR3 runs 13 residues. Looked up from germline, CDR1 is MNHEY and CDR2 is SMNVEV (reference sequence). With 5 bases removed from V and 6 bases from J, the gap between germline ends came to 14 bases. The CDR3 reads CASSQQGRTEQYF. CDR3 sequence (DNA): TGTGCCAGCAGTCAGCAAGGGCGTACCGAGCAGTACTTC.

This rearrangement joins TRBV2 to TRBJ2-1, with no clear D. V lost 4 bases and J lost 8, with 9 bases in between. CDR3 size: 12 residues. In germline, CDR1 is SNHLY, CDR2 FYNNEI. CDR3 nucleotides: TGTGCCAGCAGTGTTTTTCTCGATGAGCAGTTCTTC. Protein: CASSVFLDEQFF. The full variable domain, completed using reference TRBV2 and TRBJ2-1, is EPEVTQTPSHQVTQMGQEVILRCVPISNHLYFYWYRQILGQKVEFLVSFYNNEISEKSEIFDDQFSVERPDGSNFTLKIRSTKLEDSAMYFCASSVFLDEQFFGPGTRLTVL.